The 13 T cell receptor beta chains below come from one sample, sequenced in a study of T cell changes during pregnancy in multiple sclerosis. The protocol was immunoSEQ multiplex PCR, while the TCRdb copy is restricted to in-frame clones and leaves out a portion. The sample holds around 96,000 clones, about 93% seen once. Source: peripheral blood, taken in the first trimester of pregnancy. Receptor source: a female donor with multiple sclerosis, enrolled in a pregnancy study.

The V and J genes are TRBV19 and TRBJ2-6; tentative D call: TRBD1 (5 bases). Trimming removed 3 bases from V and 3 bases from J, with 12 bases in between. This CDR3 contains 16 residues. CDR1 and CDR2 from the germline V gene are LNHDA and SQIVND (reference sequence). CDR3 sequence (DNA): TGTGCCAGTAGTATCCGCGACAGTTTTGGGGCCAACGTCCTGACTTTC. Translated: CASSIRDSFGANVLTF. The full variable domain, in which reference TRBV19 and TRBJ2-6 provide the parts outside the CDR3, is DGGITQSPKYLFRKEGQNVTLSCEQNLNHDAMYWYRQDPGQGLRLIYYSQIVNDFQKGDIAEGYSVSREKKESFPLTVTSAQKNPTAFYLCASSIRDSFGANVLTFGAGSRLTVL.

The gene calls are TRBV6-5 and TRBJ2-7; the match to TRBD2 covers 7 bases. This CDR3 is built from 12 residues. The junction had 5 bases not matched to a gene; V was cut back by 6 bases and J by 6 bases. Germline values: CDR1 MNHEY, CDR2 SVGAGI. This CDR3 is CASSSGGREQYF. The CDR3 region has the DNA TGTGCCAGCAGCTCGGGGGGTCGCGAGCAGTACTTC.

The chain employs TRBV11-2 and TRBJ1-1; possibly TRBD1 for D (6 bases). The CDR3 runs 15 residues. The germline V gene encodes CDR1 SGHAT and CDR2 FQNNGV. The germline V and J ends were trimmed by 5 bases and 0 bases, with 13 bases remaining between them. Here the CDR3 reads CASSPQGRVNTEAFF. CDR3 sequence (DNA): TGTGCCAGCAGCCCACAGGGTCGCGTGAACACTGAAGCTTTCTTT.

This clone was counted once. The CDR3 sequence: CASSRQGALNGYTF. The DNA for the CDR3 is TGTGCCAGCAGCAGACAGGGGGCGTTGAATGGCTACACCTTC. V and J are TRBV28 and TRBJ1-2; 10 nucleotides agree with TRBD1. The CDR3 is 14 amino acids. Losses at the gene ends were 6 bases for V and 6 bases for J; bases not matched to a gene: 7. Per germline, CDR1 MDHEN and CDR2 SYDVKM.

Written as DNA, the CDR3 is TGTGCCAGCAGTGAATTCGGCAGCTCCCCTAGAAACTCTGGGGCCAACGTCCTGACTTTC. As protein: CASSEFGSSPRNSGANVLTF. This chain joins TRBV2 and TRBJ2-6; no firm D call. Germline V gives CDR1 SNHLY, CDR2 FYNNEI. Trimming pared 2 bases from V and 0 bases from J, leaving 20 bases between. This CDR3 contains 20 residues.

The chain employs TRBV5-1 and TRBJ1-2; no firm D call. CDR3 size: 15 residues. The V gene lost 0 bases and the J gene lost 4 bases, with 13 bases spanning the gap. Germline-derived CDR1 and CDR2 are SGHRS and YFSETQ. The DNA of the CDR3 is TGCGCCAGCAGCTTGGACAGCCCTAAAGTCTATGGCTACACCTTC. The encoded protein is CASSLDSPKVYGYTF.

The rearrangement joins TRBV9 to TRBJ2-1; 12 positions agree with TRBD2. V was pared by 4 bases and J by 3 bases, with 8 bases of the junction left unmatched. The CDR3 contains 17 residues. The germline V gene encodes CDR1 SGDLS and CDR2 YYNGEE. DNA for the CDR3: TGTGCCAGCAGCTTCAGCCTAGCGGGGGGGATCTACAATGAGCAGTTCTTC. Amino acids: CASSFSLAGGIYNEQFF.

The rearrangement joins TRBV5-5 to TRBJ1-6; 7 positions agree with TRBD1. This CDR3 region has 20 residues. Losses at the gene ends were 0 bases for V and 8 bases for J; bases not matched to a gene: 20. Germline assignment: CDR1 SGHKS and CDR2 YYEKEE (reference sequence). DNA for the CDR3: TGTGCCAGCAGCTTGGAGTTCGCCGATACAGGGGCCGAAGATTATTCACCCCTCCACTTT. It is translated as CASSLEFADTGAEDYSPLHF.

The chain is built from TRBV6-6 and TRBJ2-4; D might be TRBD2 (5 bases). The V end lost 7 bases, the J end lost 5 bases, and 9 bases lay between the germline ends. In germline, CDR1 is MNHNY, CDR2 SVGAGI (reference sequence). The CDR3 covers 12 residues. The CDR3 here is CASMGAENIQYF. DNA of the CDR3: TGTGCCAGCATGGGAGCGGAAAACATTCAGTACTTC.

The chain carries TRBV7-9 and TRBJ1-1, with 8 nucleotides matching TRBD1. Per the germline V gene, CDR1 is SEHNR and CDR2 is FQNEAQ (reference sequence). This CDR3 has 14 amino acids. V shed 3 bases and J 4 bases; nucleotides not matched to a gene: 4. In nucleotides, the CDR3 is TGTGCCAGCAGCTTGGGACAGGTCCCCACTGAAGCTTTCTTT. Protein: CASSLGQVPTEAFF.

This chain joins TRBV13 and TRBJ2-3; 8 bases match TRBD2. The CDR3 sequence is 17 residues long. Trimming removed 5 bases from V and 2 bases from J; junction bases left unmatched: 12. CDR1 and CDR2 from the germline V gene are PRHDT and FYEKMQ (reference sequence). The CDR3 sequence: CASSTTRGGPTTDTQYF. The CDR3 region has the DNA TGTGCCAGCAGCACGACACGCGGGGGGCCTACCACAGATACGCAGTATTTT.

This sequence joins TRBV19 and TRBJ2-2; D is ambiguous. V was trimmed by 4 bases and J by 4 bases, leaving 4 bases between them. Germline loops: CDR1 LNHDA, CDR2 SQIVND (reference sequence). This CDR3 is 12 amino acids long. CDR3 bases: TGTGCCAGTAGTACCGTCACCGGGGAGCTGTTTTTT. Translating gives CASSTVTGELFF.

The CDR3 is CASKSGGSTDTQYF. The CDR3 nucleotides are TGTGCCAGTAAGAGCGGGGGCAGCACAGATACGCAGTATTTT. J is TRBJ2-3 and V is TRBV19; 8 nucleotides match TRBD2. After removal of 7 bases from V and 0 bases from J, the junction contained 3 bases not matched to a gene. The CDR3 totals 14 residues. Germline CDR1 reads LNHDA; CDR2 reads SQIVND (reference sequence).